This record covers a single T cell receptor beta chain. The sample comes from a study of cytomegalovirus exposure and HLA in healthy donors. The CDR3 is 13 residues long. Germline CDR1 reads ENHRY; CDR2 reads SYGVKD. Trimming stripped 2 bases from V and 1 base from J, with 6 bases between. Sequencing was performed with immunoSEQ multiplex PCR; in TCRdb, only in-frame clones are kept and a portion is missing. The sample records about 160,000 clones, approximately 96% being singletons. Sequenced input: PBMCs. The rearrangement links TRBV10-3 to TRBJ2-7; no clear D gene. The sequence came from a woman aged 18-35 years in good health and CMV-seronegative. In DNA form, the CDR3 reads TGTGCCATCAGTGAGCCTTTATCCTACGAGCAGTACTTC. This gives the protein CAISEPLSYEQYF.